The 3 T cell receptor beta chains given below trace back to one sample, sequenced in a study of T cell responses to AZD1222 COVID-19 vaccine. Some clones are missing from TCRdb's copy, which holds only in-frame ones; the method was immunoSEQ multiplex PCR. The sample includes over 85,000 clones, approximately 90% of them seen just once. This sample comprised peripheral blood, obtained 28 days after the second AZD1222 dose. Every receptor here comes from an adult who received the AZD1222 COVID-19 vaccine.

This rearrangement joins TRBV18 to TRBJ1-5; possibly TRBD1 for D (5 bases). Germline V gives CDR1 KGHSH, CDR2 LQKENI. The CDR3 runs to 14 residues. Trimming cost V 3 bases and J 4 bases, with 10 bases left between them. The CDR3 nucleotides read TGTGCCAGCTCACCGGCGGGGCCTAATCAGCCCCAGCATTTT. This codes for CASSPAGPNQPQHF.

The rearrangement links TRBV5-8 to TRBJ1-2; D is possibly TRBD1 (5 bases). The germline gives CDR1 SGHTS, CDR2 YDEGEE. The CDR3 extends over 16 amino acids. Trimming pared 0 bases from V and 5 bases from J, leaving 17 bases between. CDR3 sequence reads: CASSLEGAGKWYGYTF. For the CDR3, the DNA is TGTGCCAGCAGCTTGGAGGGTGCAGGGAAGTGGTATGGCTACACCTTC.

The table lists this clone with a count of one. The chain uses TRBV19 and TRBJ2-3; D unclear. Trimming removed 5 bases at V and 11 bases at J, with 11 bases between. The germline gives CDR1 LNHDA, CDR2 SQIVND (reference sequence). The CDR3 has 11 residues. The CDR3 reads CASSQQRVQYF. In nucleotides, the CDR3 is TGTGCCAGTAGTCAGCAAAGAGTGCAGTATTTT.